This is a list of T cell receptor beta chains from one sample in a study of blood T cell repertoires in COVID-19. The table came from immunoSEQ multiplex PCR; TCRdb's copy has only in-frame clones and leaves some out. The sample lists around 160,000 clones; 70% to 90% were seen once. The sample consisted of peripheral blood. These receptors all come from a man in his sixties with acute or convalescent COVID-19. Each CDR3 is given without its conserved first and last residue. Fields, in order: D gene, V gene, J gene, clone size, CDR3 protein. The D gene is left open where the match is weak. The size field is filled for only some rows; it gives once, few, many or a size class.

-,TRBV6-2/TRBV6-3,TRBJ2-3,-,ATSGGRTTDTQY
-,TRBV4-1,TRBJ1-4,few,ASSQDSDSRNEKLF
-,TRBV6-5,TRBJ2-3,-,ASSYRRGITDTQY
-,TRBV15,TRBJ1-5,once,ATSGGRGGVQPQH
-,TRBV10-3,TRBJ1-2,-,AISRGSSGDGYT
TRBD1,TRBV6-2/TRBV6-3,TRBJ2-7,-,ASSEMDRGKYEQY
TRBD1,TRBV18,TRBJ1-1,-,ASSSTGLNTEAF
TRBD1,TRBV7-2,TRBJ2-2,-,ASSTGQMNTGELF
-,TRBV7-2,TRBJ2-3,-,ASSLEGPPGDTQY
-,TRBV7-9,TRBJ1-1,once,ASSRTANGF
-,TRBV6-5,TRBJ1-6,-,ASKTGSSPLH
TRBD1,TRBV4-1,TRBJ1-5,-,ASSQATTGDYQPQH
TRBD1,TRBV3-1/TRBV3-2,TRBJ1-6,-,ASSQGGQGNSPLH
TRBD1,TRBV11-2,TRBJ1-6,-,ASSSGNRTGSSPLH
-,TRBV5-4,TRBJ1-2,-,ASSPGGQSDGYT
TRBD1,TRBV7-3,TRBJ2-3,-,ASSSGQGADTQY
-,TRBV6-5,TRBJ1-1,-,ASRGDTKNTEAF
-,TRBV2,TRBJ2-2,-,ASKASEGPGELF
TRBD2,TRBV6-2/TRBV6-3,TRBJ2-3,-,ASSYASGRFTDTQY
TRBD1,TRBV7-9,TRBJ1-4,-,ASSGGFRDRYNEKLF
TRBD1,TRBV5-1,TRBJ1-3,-,ASSQTGDSGNTIY
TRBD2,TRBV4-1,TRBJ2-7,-,ASSQVLAGGYEQY
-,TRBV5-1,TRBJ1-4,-,ASSLGWESNEKLF
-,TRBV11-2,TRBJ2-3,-,ASSPDSPLGASTDTQY
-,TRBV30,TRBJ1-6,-,AAGNSPLH
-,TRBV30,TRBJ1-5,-,AWSVRGPSGKSQH
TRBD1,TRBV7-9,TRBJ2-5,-,ASSARTGGRETQY
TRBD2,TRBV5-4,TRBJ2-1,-,ASSPTSSGGNNEQF
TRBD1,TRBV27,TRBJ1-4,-,ASSPGDRAGEKLF
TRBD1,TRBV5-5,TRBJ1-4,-,ASSEGTATNEKLF
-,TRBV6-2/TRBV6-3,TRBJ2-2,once,ASSPTPWAHTGELF
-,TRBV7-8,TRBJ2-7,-,ASSRRDFDSYEQY
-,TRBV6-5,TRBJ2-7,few,ASRPPGQRSYEQY
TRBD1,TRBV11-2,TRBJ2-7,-,ASSLGHDRGIGYEQY
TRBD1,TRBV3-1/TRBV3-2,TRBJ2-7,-,ASSQWTGAYEQY
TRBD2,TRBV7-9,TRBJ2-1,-,ASSPAPAGPYNEQF
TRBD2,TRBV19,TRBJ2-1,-,ASSMRGLAGDSYNEQF
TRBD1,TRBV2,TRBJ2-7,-,AARGQGLSYEQY
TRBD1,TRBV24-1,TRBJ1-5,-,ATSDSSTGASNQPQH
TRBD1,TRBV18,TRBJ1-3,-,ASSLDRVGNTIY
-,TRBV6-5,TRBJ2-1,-,ASRTEGHEQF
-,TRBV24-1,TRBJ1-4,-,ATSGLEEKLF
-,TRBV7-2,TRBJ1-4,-,ASSLGGAGEKLF
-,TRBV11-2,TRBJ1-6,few,ASSLGRSTINSPLH
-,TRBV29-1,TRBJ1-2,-,SASGNYGYT
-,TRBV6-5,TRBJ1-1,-,ASSFGYLNTEAF
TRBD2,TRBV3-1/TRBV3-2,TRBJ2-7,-,ASSQGGGYEQY
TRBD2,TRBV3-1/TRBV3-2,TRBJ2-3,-,ASSPRLAPSTDTQY
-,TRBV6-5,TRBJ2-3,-,ASSYSHTDTQY
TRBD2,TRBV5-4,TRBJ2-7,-,ASRRDYAEQY